The 8 T cell receptor beta chains in this list originate from one sample, sequenced in a study of cytomegalovirus exposure and HLA in healthy donors. 13 Jbeta primers and 60 Vbeta primers were used for the PCR. The method was immunoSEQ multiplex PCR; TCRdb's version includes in-frame clones alone and lacks a portion of them. The top ten clones hold roughly 10% of a sample with some 210,000 clones, about 80% of them seen once. The sequenced sample was PBMCs. These receptors were obtained from a woman in her forties or fifties in good health and CMV-seropositive.

Concerning this clone itself: Germline is not matched at one junction end, which may reflect a read error. This rearrangement joins TRBV6-5 to TRBJ2-7, with TRBD1 matching 9 bases. This CDR3 region has 14 residues. Per germline, CDR1 MNHEY and CDR2 SVGAGI. The DNA for the CDR3 is TGTGCCAGCAGTGAACAGGGGGCAGCCTACGGGCAGTACTTC. Its translation: CASSEQGAAYGQYF.

The chain employs TRBV6-6 and TRBJ1-6; unclear D gene. The CDR3 sequence is 15 residues long. Germline values: CDR1 MNHNY, CDR2 SVGAGI (reference sequence). Trimming removed 1 base at V and 10 bases at J, with 14 bases between. The CDR3 is CASSYWGTGGSPLHF. The CDR3, as DNA: TGTGCCAGCAGTTACTGGGGTACGGGAGGATCACCCCTCCACTTT.

V usage is TRBV5-1 and J usage is TRBJ2-7; 7 bases are shared with TRBD1. Germline assignment: CDR1 SGHRS and CDR2 YFSETQ. The CDR3 sequence is 15 residues long. V gave up 4 bases and J gave up 0 bases; unmatched junction bases: 7. CDR3 sequence: CASSKDRDSSYEQYF. DNA for the CDR3: TGCGCCAGCAGCAAGGACCGGGACAGCTCCTACGAGCAGTACTTC.

V usage is TRBV2 and J usage is TRBJ2-1, with 11 nucleotides matching TRBD2. The CDR3 contains 14 residues. The V gene end was trimmed by 6 bases and the J gene end by 5 bases; junction bases not matched to a gene: 3. Germline assignment: CDR1 SNHLY and CDR2 FYNNEI. The CDR3 spells CASSSSGGNNEQFF. DNA of the CDR3: TGTGCCAGCAGCTCTAGCGGGGGGAACAATGAGCAGTTCTTC.

This chain connects TRBV7-3 to TRBJ2-1, with a weak D call TRBD2 (5 bases). The CDR3 sequence is 15 residues long. Looked up from germline, CDR1 is SGHTA and CDR2 is FQGTGA. Trimming pared 2 bases from V and 0 bases from J, leaving 8 bases between. The CDR3 DNA follows: TGTGCCAGCAGCTTAGAGCGGAGCTCCTACAATGAGCAGTTCTTC. Its protein product is CASSLERSSYNEQFF.

This clone has just a few counts. The gene calls are TRBV7-9 and TRBJ2-3; TRBD2 is a possible D gene (6 bases). The CDR3 is 16 residues long. Germline V gives CDR1 SEHNR, CDR2 FQNEAQ (reference sequence). The ends were cut back, 1 base at V and 6 bases at J, with 17 bases in the middle. The CDR3 loop is CASSLVRGSSRDTQYF. Written as DNA, the CDR3 is TGTGCCAGCAGCTTAGTCCGGGGGAGTTCTAGGGATACGCAGTATTTT.

The rearrangement links TRBV2 to TRBJ1-1; the match to TRBD1 covers 10 bases. The CDR3 loop spans 16 amino acids. Germline V gives CDR1 SNHLY, CDR2 FYNNEI. Trimming cost V 8 bases and J 2 bases; bases outside gene matches: 11. The CDR3 is CASPSRDRGPNTEAFF. The CDR3 nucleotides read TGTGCCAGCCCTTCCCGGGACAGGGGACCTAACACTGAAGCTTTCTTT. The variable domain in full, with the rest retrieved from reference TRBV2 and TRBJ1-1, is EPEVTQTPSHQVTQMGQEVILRCVPISNHLYFYWYRQILGQKVEFLVSFYNNEISEKSEIFDDQFSVERPDGSNFTLKIRSTKLEDSAMYFCASPSRDRGPNTEAFFGQGTRLTVV.

The chain has TRBV5-1 and TRBJ1-1, with TRBD1 matching 7 bases. After removal of 5 bases from V and 2 bases from J, the junction contained 9 bases not matched to a gene. Germline assignment: CDR1 SGHRS and CDR2 YFSETQ. The CDR3 has 15 residues. The CDR3 loop is CASRLATGYNTEAFF. DNA of the CDR3: TGCGCCAGCAGACTGGCGACAGGGTATAACACTGAAGCTTTCTTT.